The rows below give T cell receptor beta chains drawn from one sample of a study of OX40 agonist ivuxolimab in advanced cancers. Data came from immunoSEQ multiplex PCR; TCRdb stores just in-frame clones and leaves some out. The sample has approximately 82,000 clones; about 86% are singletons. Sequencing used CD4+ or CD8+ T cells sorted from blood, obtained in a trial of the OX40 agonist ivuxolimab. These receptors all stem from an adult with an advanced solid tumor such as melanoma, head and neck, liver or kidney cancer. The conserved cysteine and the conserved F or W are not part of the CDR3 here.

V: TRBV29-1; CDR3: SVEGQLGGTEAF
V: TRBV5-1; CDR3: ASSPFGGVETQY
V: TRBV27; CDR3: ASSPRLAGGLRDTQY
V: TRBV11-3; CDR3: ASSLGRTSAGDEQF
V: TRBV5-6; CDR3: ASSSRTGGNTIY
V: TRBV6-5; CDR3: ASSYISNYGYT
V: TRBV5-4; CDR3: ASSLGAARSAF
V: TRBV7-6; CDR3: ASSLGTGYNQPQH
V: TRBV19; CDR3: ASSIGPQGGYYNEQF
V: TRBV2; CDR3: ASSDMTGGTDTQY
V: TRBV6-5; CDR3: ASSSTVNTEAF
V: TRBV5-1; CDR3: ASSLEGSYEQY
V: TRBV5-1; CDR3: ASSLATSGGAADTQY
V: TRBV27; CDR3: ASKWGSASGANVLT
V: TRBV19; CDR3: ASSLQAREETQY
V: TRBV5-1; CDR3: ASSLEGGAGAGELF
V: TRBV18; CDR3: ASSPQGRVNTEAF
V: TRBV30; CDR3: AWSVRPPIGGQKTEAF
V: TRBV30; CDR3: AWSFGQRAGANVLT
V: TRBV5-6; CDR3: ASSSTTGSGLVTQY
V: TRBV7-9; CDR3: ASSSGAWEQF
V: TRBV6-1; CDR3: ASSERGPLSPQH
V: TRBV4-2; CDR3: ASSHLGGDSGANVLT
V: TRBV11-1; CDR3: ASSPTVGVRGAYNEQF
V: TRBV7-6; CDR3: ASSLSGTNTGELF
V: TRBV5-1; CDR3: ASSRGGTNYGYT
V: TRBV7-2; CDR3: ASSPSGTRSYEQY
V: TRBV2; CDR3: ASSKDRVNQPQH
V: TRBV7-2; CDR3: ASSPTGGYEQY
V: TRBV5-1; CDR3: ASQGTGMNGYT
V: TRBV5-4; CDR3: ASSSRDRASYEQY
V: TRBV19; CDR3: ASSGYPDTQY
V: TRBV30; CDR3: AWSVQIVYGYT
V: TRBV14; CDR3: ASSPGLLAGVTETQY
V: TRBV13; CDR3: ASSSLGTGETEAF
V: TRBV7-8; CDR3: ASSLVSRRDTQY
V: TRBV6-1; CDR3: ASSEAGTQNEQF
V: TRBV5-6; CDR3: ASSRDRAGYGYT
V: TRBV4-2; CDR3: ASSQEGQGNSPLH
V: TRBV13; CDR3: ASRIYSGANVLT
V: TRBV4-1; CDR3: ASSQRNQGADNSPLH
V: TRBV5-1; CDR3: ASSRIGQGNTEAF
V: TRBV6-6; CDR3: ASSYSGQVDQPQH
V: TRBV18; CDR3: ASSPGQGVYEQY
V: TRBV19; CDR3: ASKGTSDYQETQY